This TCR beta chain emerged from a study of blood T cell repertoires in COVID-19 (dated by TCRdb to the early 2020s). Broadly, across the study: Samples covering the acute and convalescent phases of COVID-19 were provided by collaborators in the United States, Italy and Spain. Samples were obtained from the ongoing ImmuneRACE study (first 160 participants) and from 1,200 or so subjects provided by 6 global collaborators. The dataset comprised deeply sampled blood TCRbeta repertoires from subjects exposed to, actively infected with, or recovered from COVID-19. Where available, HLA class I and class II types were obtained from metadata supplied by the sample provider rather than from assay-based typing. A freely available public database, intended as a resource for researchers studying the immune response to SARS-CoV-2, is where the repertoires were released. The sample metadata nearly always contained a de-identified subject ID, COVID-19 status, age in years and sex. The material from the prospective study consisted of cDNA or gDNA derived from T cells, B-cell-depleted T cells, or PBMCs. What the study reported, not specific to this receptor: The amount of clinical and demographic metadata varied by source and participant and was provided uncurated.

TCRbeta CDR3 regions were amplified from genomic DNA using the immunoSEQ Assay, a bias-controlled multiplex PCR. As for the authors' bioinformatics: The number of nucleated cells in each sample was estimated from the amplification of reference gene primers within the assay. To quantify the absolute abundance of each unique TCRbeta CDR3 rearrangement, sequence reads were collapsed and filtered. For each sample, productive Simpson clonality was calculated by taking the square root of Simpson's diversity index across productive rearrangements. What TCRdb holds here is the immuneACCESS table cut down to in-frame rearrangements. Part of the clones is not present; checked against another copy, under half of the missing clones reflect an unresolved V gene, and the others are unexplained. V and J calls and clone size come straight from that table; D and trimming were deduced from the DNA. The sample includes 65,000 to 90,000 clones, with 90% observed a single time. 6.9% of the sample comes from the top ten.

The germline V gene sets CDR1 to SGDLS and CDR2 to YYNGEE. V loses 4 bases, J loses 0 bases, and the germline ends lie 10 bases apart. The CDR3 contains 14 residues, cysteine and phenylalanine counted. Only the CDR3 portion is preserved as DNA: 42 bases, with reading frame beginning at the first base. The collaborating institutions used their own protocols to collect whole blood in K2EDTA tubes. For TCRbeta analysis, collaborator samples were shipped as frozen whole blood, as isolated PBMCs, or as DNA extracted from either sample type. Notes on this clone: Its binding antigen is unknown. Base qualities are not provided; no much larger clone lies one nucleotide away.

Recombination linked TRBV9 to TRBJ1-1; the D gene is perhaps TRBD1, from 5 matching bases. Sequences were obtained from peripheral blood. This TCR was recovered from a human donor in a cohort sampled during active COVID-19. This receptor carries the CDR3 CASSPVGVNTEAFF. The sequenced DNA is TGTGCCAGCAGCCCCGTAGGGGTGAACACTGAAGCTTTCTTT.